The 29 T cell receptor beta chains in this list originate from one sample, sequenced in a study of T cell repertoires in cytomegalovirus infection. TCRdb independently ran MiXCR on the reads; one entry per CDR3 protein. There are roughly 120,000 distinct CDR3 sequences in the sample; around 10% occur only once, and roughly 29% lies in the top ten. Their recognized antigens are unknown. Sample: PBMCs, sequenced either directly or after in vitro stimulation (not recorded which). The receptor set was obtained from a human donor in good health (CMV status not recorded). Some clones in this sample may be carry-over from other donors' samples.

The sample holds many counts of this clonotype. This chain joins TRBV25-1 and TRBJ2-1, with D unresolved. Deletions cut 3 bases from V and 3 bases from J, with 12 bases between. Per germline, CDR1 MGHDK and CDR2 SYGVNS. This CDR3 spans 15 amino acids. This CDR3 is CASSEYSGRYNEQFF. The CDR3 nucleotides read TGTGCCAGCAGTGAGTATTCAGGCCGCTACAATGAGCAGTTCTTC.

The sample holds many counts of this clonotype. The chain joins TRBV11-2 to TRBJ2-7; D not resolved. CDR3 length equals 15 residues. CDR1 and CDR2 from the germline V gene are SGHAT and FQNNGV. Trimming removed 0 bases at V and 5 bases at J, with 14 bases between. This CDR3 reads CASSLDYRGVHEQYV. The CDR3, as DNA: TGTGCCAGCAGCTTAGATTACCGTGGCGTGCACGAGCAGTACGTC.

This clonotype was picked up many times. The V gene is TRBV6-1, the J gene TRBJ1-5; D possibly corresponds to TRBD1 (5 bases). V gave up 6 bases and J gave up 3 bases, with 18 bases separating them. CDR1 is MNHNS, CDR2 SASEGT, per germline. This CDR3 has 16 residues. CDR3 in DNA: TGTGCCAGCAGCCCCTATACTACAGGATTCAATCAGCCCCAGCATTTT. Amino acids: CASSPYTTGFNQPQHF.

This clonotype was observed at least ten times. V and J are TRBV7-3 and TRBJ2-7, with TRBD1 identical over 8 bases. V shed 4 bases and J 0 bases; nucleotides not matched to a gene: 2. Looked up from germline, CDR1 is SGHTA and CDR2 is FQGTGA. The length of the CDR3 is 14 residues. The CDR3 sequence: CASSWTGISYEQYF. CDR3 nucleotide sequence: TGTGCCAGCAGCTGGACAGGGATCTCCTACGAGCAGTACTTC.

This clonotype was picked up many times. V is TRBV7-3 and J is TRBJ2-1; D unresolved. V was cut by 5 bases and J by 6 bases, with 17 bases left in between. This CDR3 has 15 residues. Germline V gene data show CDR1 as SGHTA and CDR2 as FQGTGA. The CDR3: CASSPPGLATNEQFF. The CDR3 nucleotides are TGTGCCAGCAGCCCCCCAGGCCTGGCGACCAATGAGCAGTTCTTC.

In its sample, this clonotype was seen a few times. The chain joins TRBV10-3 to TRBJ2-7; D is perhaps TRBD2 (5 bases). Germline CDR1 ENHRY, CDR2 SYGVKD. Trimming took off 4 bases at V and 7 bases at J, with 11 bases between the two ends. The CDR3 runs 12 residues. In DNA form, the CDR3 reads TGTGCCATCAGTGGTCTTAGAGGGGAGCAGTACTTC. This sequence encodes CAISGLRGEQYF.

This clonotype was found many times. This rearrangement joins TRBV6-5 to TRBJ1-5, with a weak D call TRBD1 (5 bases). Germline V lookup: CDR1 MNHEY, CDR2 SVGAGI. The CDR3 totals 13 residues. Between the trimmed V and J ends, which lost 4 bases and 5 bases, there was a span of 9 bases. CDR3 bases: TGTGCCAGCAGTTGGGACGCCGATCAGCCCCAGCATTTT. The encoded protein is CASSWDADQPQHF.

The CDR3 here is CASSLGGQGAQPQHF. For the CDR3, the DNA is TGTGCCAGCAGCTTAGGGGGGCAGGGGGCTCAGCCCCAGCATTTT. The chain joins TRBV7-2 to TRBJ1-5, with TRBD1 matching 8 bases. This CDR3 contains 15 residues. Per the germline V gene, CDR1 is SGHTA and CDR2 is FQGNSA. The J segment lost 6 bases and the V segment lost 1 base, leaving 5 bases of the junction unmatched.

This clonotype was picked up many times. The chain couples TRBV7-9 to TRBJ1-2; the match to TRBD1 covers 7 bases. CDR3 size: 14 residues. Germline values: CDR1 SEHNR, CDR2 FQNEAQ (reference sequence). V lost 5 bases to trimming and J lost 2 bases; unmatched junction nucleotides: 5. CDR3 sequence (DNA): TGTGCCAGCAGCCCTAAGGGACAGAACTATGGCTACACCTTC. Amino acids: CASSPKGQNYGYTF.

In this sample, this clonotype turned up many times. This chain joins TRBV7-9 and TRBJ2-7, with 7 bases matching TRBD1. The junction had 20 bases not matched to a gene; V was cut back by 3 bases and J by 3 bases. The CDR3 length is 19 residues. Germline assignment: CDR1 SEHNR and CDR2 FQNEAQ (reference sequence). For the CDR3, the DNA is TGTGCCAGCAGCTTTTCCTTTTCCCCAAGCTTACAGGGGAACTACGAGCAGTACGTC. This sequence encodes CASSFSFSPSLQGNYEQYV.

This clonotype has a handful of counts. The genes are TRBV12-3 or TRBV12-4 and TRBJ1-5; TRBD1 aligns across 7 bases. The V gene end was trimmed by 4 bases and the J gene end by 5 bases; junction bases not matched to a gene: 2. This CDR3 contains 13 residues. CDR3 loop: CASSSRGDQPQHF. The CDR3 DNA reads TGTGCCAGCAGTTCCAGGGGGGATCAGCCCCAGCATTTT.

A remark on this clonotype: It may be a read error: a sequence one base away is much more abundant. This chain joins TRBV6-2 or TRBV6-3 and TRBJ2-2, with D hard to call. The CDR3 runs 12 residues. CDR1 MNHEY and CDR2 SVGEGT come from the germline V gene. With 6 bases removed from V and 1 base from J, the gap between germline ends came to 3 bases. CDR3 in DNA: TGTGCCAGCAGCCAGAACACCGGGGAGCTGTTTTTT. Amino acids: CASSQNTGELFF.

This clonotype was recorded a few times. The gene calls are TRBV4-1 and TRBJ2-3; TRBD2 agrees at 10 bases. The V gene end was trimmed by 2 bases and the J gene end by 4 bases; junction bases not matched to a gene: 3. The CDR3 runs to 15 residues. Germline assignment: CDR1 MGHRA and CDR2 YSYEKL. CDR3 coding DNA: TGCGCCAGCAGCCAATGGACTAGCGGTTCAGATACGCAGTATTTT. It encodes CASSQWTSGSDTQYF.

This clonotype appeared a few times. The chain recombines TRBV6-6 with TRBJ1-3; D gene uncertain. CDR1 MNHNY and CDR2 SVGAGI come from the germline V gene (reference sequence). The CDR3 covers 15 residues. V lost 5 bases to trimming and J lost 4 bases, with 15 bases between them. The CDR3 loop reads CASSIKPATGNTIYF. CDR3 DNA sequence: TGTGCCAGCAGTATTAAACCCGCGACGGGAAACACCATATATTTT.

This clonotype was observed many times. In DNA, the CDR3 is TGTGCCAGCAGAAGAGGGCCTGGGGAAGAGACCCAGTACTTC. Its translation: CASRRGPGEETQYF. The chain employs TRBV7-2 and TRBJ2-5; a possible D gene is TRBD2 (5 bases). From germline, CDR1 is SGHTA and CDR2 FQGNSA. The CDR3 is made up of 14 amino acids. Trimming left V 6 bases short and J 3 bases short, with 14 bases between.

The CDR3: CAWSGLGYYGYTF. The CDR3 DNA reads TGTGCCTGGAGTGGACTGGGCTACTATGGCTACACCTTC. V gene TRBV30 combines with J gene TRBJ1-2, with D uncertain. The CDR3 runs to 13 residues. Germline-derived CDR1 and CDR2 are GTSNPN and SVGIG (reference sequence). With 1 base removed from V and 3 bases from J, the gap between germline ends came to 9 bases.

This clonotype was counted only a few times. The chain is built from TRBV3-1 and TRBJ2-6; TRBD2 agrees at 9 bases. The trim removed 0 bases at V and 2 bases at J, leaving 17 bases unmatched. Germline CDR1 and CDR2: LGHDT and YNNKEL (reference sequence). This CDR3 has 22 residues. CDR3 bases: TGTGCCAGCAGCCAAGAACTGTCCCTTAGCGGGAGCCCCCCCCCTGGGGCCAACGTCCTGACTTTC. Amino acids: CASSQELSLSGSPPPGANVLTF.

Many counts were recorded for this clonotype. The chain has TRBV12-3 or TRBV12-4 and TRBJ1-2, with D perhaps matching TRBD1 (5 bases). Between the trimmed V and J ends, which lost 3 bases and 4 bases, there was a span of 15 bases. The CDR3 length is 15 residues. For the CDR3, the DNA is TGTGCCAGCAGTTTTCGGCCAGGGATTTCCTATGGCTACACCTTC. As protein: CASSFRPGISYGYTF.

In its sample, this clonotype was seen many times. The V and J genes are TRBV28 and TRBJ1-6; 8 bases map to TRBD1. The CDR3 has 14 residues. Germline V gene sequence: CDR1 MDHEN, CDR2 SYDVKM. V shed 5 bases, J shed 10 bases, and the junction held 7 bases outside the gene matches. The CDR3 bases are TGTGCCAGCAGTCGAGGACAGGGTGGGTCACCCCTCCACTTT. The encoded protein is CASSRGQGGSPLHF.

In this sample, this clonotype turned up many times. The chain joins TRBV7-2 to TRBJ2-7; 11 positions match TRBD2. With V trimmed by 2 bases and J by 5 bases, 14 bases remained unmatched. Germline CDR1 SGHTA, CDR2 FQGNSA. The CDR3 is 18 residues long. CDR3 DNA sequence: TGTGCCAGCAGCTTAAGTAGGTTACTAGCGGGAGTAGGTAACGAGCAGTACTTC. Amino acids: CASSLSRLLAGVGNEQYF.

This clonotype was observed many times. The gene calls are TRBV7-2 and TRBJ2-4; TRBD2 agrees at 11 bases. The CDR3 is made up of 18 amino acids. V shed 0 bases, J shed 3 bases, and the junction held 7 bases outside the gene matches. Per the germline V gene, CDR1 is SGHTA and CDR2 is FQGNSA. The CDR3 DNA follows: TGTGCCAGCAGCTTAGCGCTAGCGGGAGGCGGAGGCAAAAACATTCAGTACTTC. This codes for CASSLALAGGGGKNIQYF.

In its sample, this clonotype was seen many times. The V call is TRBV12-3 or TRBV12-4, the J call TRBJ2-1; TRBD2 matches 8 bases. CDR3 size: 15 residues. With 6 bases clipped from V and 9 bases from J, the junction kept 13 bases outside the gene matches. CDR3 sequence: CASRVSGRVDGEQFF. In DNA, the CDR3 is TGTGCCAGCAGGGTAAGCGGGAGAGTAGACGGTGAGCAGTTCTTC.

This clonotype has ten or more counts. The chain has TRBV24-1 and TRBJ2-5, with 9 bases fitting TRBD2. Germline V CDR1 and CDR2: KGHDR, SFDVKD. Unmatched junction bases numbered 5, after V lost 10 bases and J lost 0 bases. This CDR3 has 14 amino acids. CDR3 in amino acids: CATAASGNQETQYF. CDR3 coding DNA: TGTGCCACGGCGGCTAGCGGGAACCAAGAGACCCAGTACTTC.

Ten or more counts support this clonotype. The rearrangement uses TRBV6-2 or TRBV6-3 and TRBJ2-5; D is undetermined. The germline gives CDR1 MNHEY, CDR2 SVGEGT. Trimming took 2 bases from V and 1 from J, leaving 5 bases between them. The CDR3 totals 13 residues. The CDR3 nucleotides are TGTGCCAGCAGTTACGGACGCCAAGAGACCCAGTACTTC. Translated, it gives CASSYGRQETQYF.

DNA for the CDR3: TGTGCCAGCAGTCCGGGAGTGGGACTAGCGGGAGCAGATACGCAGTATTTT. It specifies CASSPGVGLAGADTQYF. The V gene is TRBV27, the J gene TRBJ2-3; 14 positions agree with TRBD2. The CDR3 extends over 17 amino acids. The germline V gene encodes CDR1 MNHEY and CDR2 SMNVEV (reference sequence). J lost 4 bases, V lost 5 bases, and 8 bases had no gene match.

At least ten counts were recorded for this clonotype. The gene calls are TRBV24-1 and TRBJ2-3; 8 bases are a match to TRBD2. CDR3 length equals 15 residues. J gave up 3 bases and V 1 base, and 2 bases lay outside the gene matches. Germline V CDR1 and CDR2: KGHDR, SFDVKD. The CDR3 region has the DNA TGTGCCACCAGTGATTTCGGGAGGGGTACAGATACGCAGTATTTT. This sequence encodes CATSDFGRGTDTQYF.

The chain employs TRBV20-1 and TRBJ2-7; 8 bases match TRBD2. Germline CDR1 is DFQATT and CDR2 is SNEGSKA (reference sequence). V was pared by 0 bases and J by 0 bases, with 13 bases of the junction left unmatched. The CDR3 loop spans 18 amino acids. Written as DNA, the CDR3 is TGCAGTGCTAGAGACCCAGCGGGAGCGGGTTTGGTCTCCTACGAGCAGTACTTC. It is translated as CSARDPAGAGLVSYEQYF.

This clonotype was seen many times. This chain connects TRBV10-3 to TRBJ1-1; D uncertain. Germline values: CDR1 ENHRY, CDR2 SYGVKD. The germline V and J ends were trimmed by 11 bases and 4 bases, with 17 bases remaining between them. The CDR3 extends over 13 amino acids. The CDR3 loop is CALKGREGTEAFF. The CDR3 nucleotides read TGTGCCCTTAAAGGGAGGGAGGGCACTGAAGCTTTCTTT.

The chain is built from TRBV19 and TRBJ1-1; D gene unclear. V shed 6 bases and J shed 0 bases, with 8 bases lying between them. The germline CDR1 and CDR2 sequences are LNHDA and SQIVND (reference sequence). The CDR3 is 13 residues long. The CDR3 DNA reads TGTGCCAGTAGACACCGCATGAACACTGAAGCTTTCTTT. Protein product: CASRHRMNTEAFF.